Listed below are T cell receptor beta chains from one sample, sequenced in a study of blood T cells in healthy people across ages. TCRdb ran MiXCR on the 5' RACE reads and lists one entry per CDR3 protein. The table shows about 1.5 million distinct CDR3 sequences, with about 42% occurring only once. The specimen was blood. These receptor sequences come from a woman aged 18-29 years in good health. Both conserved end residues are part of each CDR3.

CDR3,J,V
CASSPAAAGPHQPQHF,TRBJ1-5,TRBV4-1
CASSLSGLAGVGGANVLTF,TRBJ2-6,TRBV7-8
CASSLFPLGSPLHF,TRBJ1-6,TRBV27
CASSPRTVYGNSPLHF,TRBJ1-6,TRBV18
CASSLTGRHQPQHF,TRBJ1-5,TRBV7-2
CSVDVGTDNIQYF,TRBJ2-4,TRBV29-1
CASSQSRANVDEQYF,TRBJ2-7,TRBV4-1
CSARNRVTGELFF,TRBJ2-2,TRBV20-1
CSAVDSASNYEQYF,TRBJ2-7,TRBV20-1
CASSEWAPTEAFF,TRBJ1-1,TRBV6-1
CASSTRPSSYNEQFF,TRBJ2-1,TRBV6-2/TRBV6-3
CASSGEYEQFF,TRBJ2-1,TRBV9
CASSGRYRETQYF,TRBJ2-5,TRBV7-9
CASSSIAMGLNEQFF,TRBJ2-1,TRBV11-2
CASSDQEATNEKLFF,TRBJ1-4,TRBV25-1
CASSVGDWEGNEQFF,TRBJ2-1,TRBV9
CASSQDRASGDLQFF,TRBJ2-1,TRBV4-1
CASNLGAETQYF,TRBJ2-5,TRBV7-9
CASSLEGFSTDTQYF,TRBJ2-3,TRBV7-2
CASSRGDRLNQPRHF,TRBJ1-5,TRBV7-9
CASSLGRVRQPQHF,TRBJ1-5,TRBV28
CASSNWLQGTEAFF,TRBJ1-1,TRBV5-5
CASLPPAPPRSDYGYTF,TRBJ1-2,TRBV25-1
CSVEETGALNYGYTF,TRBJ1-2,TRBV29-1